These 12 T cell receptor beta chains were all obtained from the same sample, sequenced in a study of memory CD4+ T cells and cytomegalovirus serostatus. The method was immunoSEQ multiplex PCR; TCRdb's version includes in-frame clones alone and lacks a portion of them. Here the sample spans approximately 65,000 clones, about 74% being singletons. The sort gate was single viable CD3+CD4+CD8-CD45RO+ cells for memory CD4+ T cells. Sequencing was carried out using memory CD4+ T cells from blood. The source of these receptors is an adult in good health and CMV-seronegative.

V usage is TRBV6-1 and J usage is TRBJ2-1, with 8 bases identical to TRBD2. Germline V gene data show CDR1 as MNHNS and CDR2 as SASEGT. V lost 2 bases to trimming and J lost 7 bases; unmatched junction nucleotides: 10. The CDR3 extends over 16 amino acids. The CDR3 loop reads CASSEYPGGPMNEQFF. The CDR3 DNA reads TGTGCCAGCAGTGAATATCCGGGAGGGCCGATGAATGAGCAGTTCTTC.

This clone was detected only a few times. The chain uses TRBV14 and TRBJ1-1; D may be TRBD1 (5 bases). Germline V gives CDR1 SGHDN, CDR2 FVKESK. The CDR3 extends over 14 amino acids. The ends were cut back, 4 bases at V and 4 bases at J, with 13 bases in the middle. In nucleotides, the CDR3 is TGTGCCAGCAGCCTCACCCTGCAGGGCACTGAAGCTTTCTTT. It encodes CASSLTLQGTEAFF.

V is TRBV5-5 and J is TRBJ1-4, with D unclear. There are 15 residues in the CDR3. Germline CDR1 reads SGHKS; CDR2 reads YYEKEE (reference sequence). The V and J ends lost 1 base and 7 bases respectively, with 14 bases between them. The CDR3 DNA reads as TGTGCCAGCAGCTTGTCTGGCACTATGGGTGAAAAACTGTTTTTT. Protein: CASSLSGTMGEKLFF. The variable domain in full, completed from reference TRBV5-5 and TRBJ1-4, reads DAGVTQSPTHLIKTRGQQVTLRCSPISGHKSVSWYQQVLGQGPQFIFQYYEKEERGRGNFPDRFSARQFPNYSSELNVNALLLGDSALYLCASSLSGTMGEKLFFGSGTQLSVL.

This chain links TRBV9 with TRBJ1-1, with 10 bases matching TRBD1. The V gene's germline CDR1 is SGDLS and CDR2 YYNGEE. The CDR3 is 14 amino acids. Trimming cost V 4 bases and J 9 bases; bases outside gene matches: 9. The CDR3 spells CASSPRGQGSQAFF. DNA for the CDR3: TGTGCCAGCAGCCCCCGGGGACAGGGGTCCCAAGCTTTCTTT.

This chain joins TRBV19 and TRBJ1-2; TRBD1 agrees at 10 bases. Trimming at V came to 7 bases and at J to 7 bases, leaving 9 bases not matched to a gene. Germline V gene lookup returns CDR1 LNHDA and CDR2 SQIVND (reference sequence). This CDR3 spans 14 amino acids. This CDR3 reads CASNPRQGAGGYTF. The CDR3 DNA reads TGTGCCAGTAACCCCCGACAGGGGGCTGGTGGCTACACCTTC.

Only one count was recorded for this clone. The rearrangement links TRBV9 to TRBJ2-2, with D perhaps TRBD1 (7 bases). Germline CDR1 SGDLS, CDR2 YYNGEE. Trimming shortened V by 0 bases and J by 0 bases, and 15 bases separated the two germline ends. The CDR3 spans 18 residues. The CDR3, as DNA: TGTGCCAGCAGCGTAGCCCTATCCAGGGGGGCGAACACCGGGGAGCTGTTTTTT. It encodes CASSVALSRGANTGELFF.

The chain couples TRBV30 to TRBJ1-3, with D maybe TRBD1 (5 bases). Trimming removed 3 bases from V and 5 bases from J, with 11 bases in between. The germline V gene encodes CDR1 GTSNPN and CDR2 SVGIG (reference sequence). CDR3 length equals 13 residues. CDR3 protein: CAWRGTDRNTIYF. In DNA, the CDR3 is TGTGCCTGGAGAGGGACGGACCGAAACACCATATATTTT.

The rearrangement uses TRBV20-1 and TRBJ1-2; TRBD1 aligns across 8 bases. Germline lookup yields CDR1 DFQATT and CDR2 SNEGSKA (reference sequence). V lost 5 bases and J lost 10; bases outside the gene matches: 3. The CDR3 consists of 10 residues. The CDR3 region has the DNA TGCAGTGCTGGACAGGGACTCTACACCTTC. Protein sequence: CSAGQGLYTF.

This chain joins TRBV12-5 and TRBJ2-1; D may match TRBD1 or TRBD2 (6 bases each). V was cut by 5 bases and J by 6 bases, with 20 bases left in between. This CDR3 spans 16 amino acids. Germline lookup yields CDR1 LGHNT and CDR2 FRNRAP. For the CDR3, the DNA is TGTGCTAGTGGTGCGATGACAGGAGGGAAGGTCAATGAGCAGTTCTTC. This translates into CASGAMTGGKVNEQFF.

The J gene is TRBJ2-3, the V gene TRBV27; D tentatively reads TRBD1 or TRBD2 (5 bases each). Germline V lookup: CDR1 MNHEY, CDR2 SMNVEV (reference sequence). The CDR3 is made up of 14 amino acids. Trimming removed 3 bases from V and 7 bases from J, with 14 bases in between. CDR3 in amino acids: CASSFYSGRNTQYF. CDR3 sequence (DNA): TGTGCCAGCAGTTTTTACTCAGGGAGAAATACGCAGTATTTT.

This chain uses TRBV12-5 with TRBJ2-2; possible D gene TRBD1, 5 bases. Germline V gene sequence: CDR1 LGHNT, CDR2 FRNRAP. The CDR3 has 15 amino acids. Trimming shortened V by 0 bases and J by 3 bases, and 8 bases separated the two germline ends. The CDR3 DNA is TGTGCTAGTGGTTTGGTAGGGGCCTACACCGGGGAGCTGTTTTTT. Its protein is CASGLVGAYTGELFF.

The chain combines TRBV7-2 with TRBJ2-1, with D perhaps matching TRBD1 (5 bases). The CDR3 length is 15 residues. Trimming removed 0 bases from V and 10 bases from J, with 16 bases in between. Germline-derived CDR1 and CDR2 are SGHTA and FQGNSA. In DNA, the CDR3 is TGTGCCAGCAGCTTAGCTTCGGCAGGGTTCCAGGAGCAGTTCTTC. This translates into CASSLASAGFQEQFF. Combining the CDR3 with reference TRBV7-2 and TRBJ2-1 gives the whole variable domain GAGVSQSPSNKVTEKGKDVELRCDPISGHTALYWYRQSLGQGLEFLIYFQGNSAPDKSGLPSDRFSAERTGGSVSTLTIQRTQQEDSAVYLCASSLASAGFQEQFFGPGTRLTVL.